The 9 T cell receptor beta chains reported below all come from one sample, sequenced in a study of T cell responses to AZD1222 COVID-19 vaccine. The data were produced by immunoSEQ multiplex PCR, yet TCRdb's version contains in-frame clones alone and is incomplete. The sample lists under 140,000 clones, approximately 90% occurring once. The sequenced sample was peripheral blood, obtained 28 days after the second AZD1222 dose. These receptor sequences come from an adult who received the AZD1222 COVID-19 vaccine.

The rearrangement uses TRBV19 and TRBJ1-1; tentatively, D is TRBD1 (6 bases). V was pared by 10 bases and J by 3 bases, with 15 bases between. CDR3 length: 13 amino acids. Germline V lookup: CDR1 LNHDA, CDR2 SQIVND (reference sequence). CDR3 region: CAIRDTRDTEAFF. The DNA for the CDR3 is TGTGCCATAAGGGACACTCGGGACACTGAAGCTTTCTTT. Combining the CDR3 with reference TRBV19 and TRBJ1-1 gives the whole variable domain DGGITQSPKYLFRKEGQNVTLSCEQNLNHDAMYWYRQDPGQGLRLIYYSQIVNDFQKGDIAEGYSVSREKKESFPLTVTSAQKNPTAFYLCAIRDTRDTEAFFGQGTRLTVV.

A single count supports this clone. CDR3 residues: CAASYGLAGSTDTQYF. The CDR3 bases are TGTGCCGCTAGCTACGGGCTAGCGGGGAGCACAGATACGCAGTATTTT. The V and J genes are TRBV3-1 (or the pseudogene TRBV3-2) and TRBJ2-3; TRBD2 matches 9 bases. The V gene end was trimmed by 11 bases and the J gene end by 0 bases; junction bases not matched to a gene: 12. The CDR3 totals 16 residues. Germline V gene sequence: CDR1 LGHDT, CDR2 YNNKEL (reference sequence).

The V and J genes are TRBV9 and TRBJ1-2; D is ambiguous. Germline V gene data show CDR1 as SGDLS and CDR2 as YYNGEE. CDR3 size: 13 residues. The V end lost 4 bases, the J end lost 2 bases, and 9 bases lay between the germline ends. CDR3 protein: CASSRQRNYGYTF. The CDR3 nucleotides are TGTGCCAGCAGCCGTCAGAGGAACTATGGCTACACCTTC.

This clone was seen many times. The V and J genes are TRBV4-2 and TRBJ2-7; no firm D call. CDR1 and CDR2 from the germline V gene are LGHNA and YNFKEQ. Trimming took off 2 bases at V and 0 bases at J, with 11 bases between the two ends. CDR3 length: 15 amino acids. The CDR3 protein is CASSQRPTLSYEQYF. The CDR3 DNA is TGTGCCAGCAGCCAAAGGCCGACCCTCTCCTACGAGCAGTACTTC.

This chain uses TRBV5-3 with TRBJ1-2, with D tentatively TRBD1 (6 bases). TRBV5-3 is designated an ORF whose function remains uncertain. The CDR3 has 16 amino acids. V was clipped by 3 bases and J by 9 bases, with 24 bases between them. This CDR3 reads CARSSRTEIQGNSYTF. The CDR3 DNA sequence: TGTGCCAGAAGCTCCCGGACCGAGATACAGGGAAATAGCTACACCTTC.

The rearrangement links TRBV10-3 to TRBJ1-1; D possibly corresponds to TRBD1 (5 bases). This CDR3 is built from 13 residues. The V end was cut by 8 bases, the J end by 2 bases, with 12 bases between. Germline values: CDR1 ENHRY, CDR2 SYGVKD. The CDR3 DNA reads TGTGCCATCGGGGGAGGGGCAAACACTGAAGCTTTCTTT. This gives the protein CAIGGGANTEAFF.

V is TRBV9 and J is TRBJ1-6, with no clear D. The CDR3 contains 17 residues. The germline V gene has CDR1 SGDLS and CDR2 YYNGEE. V gave up 1 base and J gave up 0 bases, with 11 bases separating them. CDR3 amino acids: CASSVYPESSYNSPLHF. The CDR3 DNA reads TGTGCCAGCAGCGTATACCCCGAGAGCTCCTATAATTCACCCCTCCACTTT.

CDR3 in amino acids: CASSLAGRGASYEQYF. CDR3 in DNA: TGTGCCAGCAGCTTAGCAGGCAGGGGGGCCTCCTACGAGCAGTACTTC. The chain carries TRBV13 and TRBJ2-7, with TRBD1 as a possible D gene (7 bases). CDR1 and CDR2 (germline): PRHDT, FYEKMQ (reference sequence). This CDR3 comprises 16 residues. V lost 1 base to trimming and J lost 0 bases, with 13 bases between them.

This chain uses TRBV3-1 (or the pseudogene TRBV3-2) with TRBJ1-5, with D tentatively TRBD1 (6 bases). This CDR3 region has 14 residues. V shed 0 bases and J shed 6 bases, with 9 bases lying between them. Germline V CDR1 and CDR2: LGHDT, YNNKEL (reference sequence). In DNA, the CDR3 is TGTGCCAGCAGCCAAGATACAGGGAGTCAGCCCCAGCATTTT. Translated, it gives CASSQDTGSQPQHF.